This is a list of T cell receptor beta chains from one sample in a study of blood T cell repertoires in COVID-19. Clones were sequenced by immunoSEQ multiplex PCR, and TCRdb holds only the in-frame ones, with some missing. This sample carries about 190,000 clones, nearly 90% of them seen once, and the ten largest clones take 0.62%. The specimen was peripheral blood. The receptors were sampled from a middle-aged man with acute or convalescent COVID-19. CDR3s include the opening cysteine and the closing phenylalanine or tryptophan. A D gene is named only where the DNA matches it firmly. Clone size is given for some rows only: seen once, a few or many times, or a class if the clone is expanded.

>TRBD1|-|TRBJ1-1|TRBV3-1/TRBV3-2
CASSQECRTGATEAFF
TGTGCCAGCAGCCAGGAATGCCGGACAGGGGCAACTGAAGCTTTCTTT
>-|once|TRBJ1-2|TRBV27
CASSHWPRADGYTF
TGTGCCAGCAGTCACTGGCCGAGGGCCGATGGCTACACCTTC
>-|-|TRBJ1-6|TRBV3-1/TRBV3-2
CASSQATALGSSPLHF
TGTGCCAGCAGCCAAGCGACAGCCCTCGGGAGTAGTCCCCTCCACTTT
>TRBD1|-|TRBJ2-7|TRBV6-6
CASRGQGSSYEQYF
TGTGCCAGCAGAGGACAGGGGAGTTCCTACGAGCAGTACTTC
>TRBD1|-|TRBJ1-5|TRBV2
CASSSGTGRNQPQHF
TGTGCCAGCAGTAGTGGGACAGGGCGCAATCAGCCCCAGCATTTT
>-|-|TRBJ1-3|TRBV30
CAWTPGPSGNTIYF
TGTGCCTGGACCCCAGGGCCATCTGGAAACACCATATATTTT
>TRBD1|-|TRBJ2-2|TRBV7-2
CASSLAWTGGPGELFF
TGTGCCAGCAGCTTAGCTTGGACAGGGGGTCCCGGGGAGCTGTTTTTT
>TRBD1|once|TRBJ1-1|TRBV28
CASSLPRQGAGRTEAFF
TGTGCCAGCAGTTTACCCCGACAGGGGGCTGGTCGCACTGAAGCTTTCTTT
>-|-|TRBJ2-3|TRBV5-1
CASSLAPGTTDTQYF
TGCGCCAGCAGCTTGGCCCCAGGCACCACAGATACGCAGTATTTT
>-|once|TRBJ2-2|TRBV9
CASSVVGGLTGELFF
TGTGCCAGCAGCGTAGTCGGGGGGCTCACCGGGGAGCTGTTTTTT
>-|-|TRBJ1-5|TRBV28
CASRSPNQPQHF
TGTGCCAGCAGGAGCCCTAATCAGCCCCAGCATTTT
>TRBD2|once|TRBJ2-1|TRBV19
CASSMVASGRNEQFF
TGTGCCAGTAGTATGGTCGCTAGCGGGAGGAATGAGCAGTTCTTC